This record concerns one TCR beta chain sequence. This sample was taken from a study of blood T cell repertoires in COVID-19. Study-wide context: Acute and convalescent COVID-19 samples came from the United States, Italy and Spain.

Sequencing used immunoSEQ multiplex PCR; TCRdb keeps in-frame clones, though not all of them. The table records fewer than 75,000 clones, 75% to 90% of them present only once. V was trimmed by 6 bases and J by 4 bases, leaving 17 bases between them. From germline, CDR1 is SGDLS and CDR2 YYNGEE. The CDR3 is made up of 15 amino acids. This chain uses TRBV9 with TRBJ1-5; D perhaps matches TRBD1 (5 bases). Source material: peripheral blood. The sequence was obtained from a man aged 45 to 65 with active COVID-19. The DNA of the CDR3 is TGTGCCAGCAACCCCGGGGGTCAGGCGAATCAGCCCCAGCATTTT. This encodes CASNPGGQANQPQHF.